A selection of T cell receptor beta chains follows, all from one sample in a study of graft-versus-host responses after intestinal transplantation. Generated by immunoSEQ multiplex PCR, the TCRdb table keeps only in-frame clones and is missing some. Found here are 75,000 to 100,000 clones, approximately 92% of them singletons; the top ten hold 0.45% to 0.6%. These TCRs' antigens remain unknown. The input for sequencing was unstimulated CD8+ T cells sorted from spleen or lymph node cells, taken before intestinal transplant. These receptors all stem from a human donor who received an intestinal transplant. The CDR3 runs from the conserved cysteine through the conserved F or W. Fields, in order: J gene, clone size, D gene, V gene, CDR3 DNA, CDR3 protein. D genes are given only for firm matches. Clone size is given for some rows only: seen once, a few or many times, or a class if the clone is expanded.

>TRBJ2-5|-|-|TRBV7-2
TGTGCCAGCAGCGAAGCAGGGTTTGCAGAGACCCAGTACTTC
CASSEAGFAETQYF
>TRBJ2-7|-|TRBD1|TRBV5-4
TGTGCCAGCAGCCTTGGGGACAGCTCCTACGAGCAGTACTTC
CASSLGDSSYEQYF
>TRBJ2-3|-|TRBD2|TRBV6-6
TGTGCCAGCAGCCGTCTAGCGGGGGGGCCGGGAGATACGCAGTATTTT
CASSRLAGGPGDTQYF
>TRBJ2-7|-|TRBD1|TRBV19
TGTGCCAGTAGTATAGTTGGGACAGGGGACTACGAGCAGTACTTC
CASSIVGTGDYEQYF
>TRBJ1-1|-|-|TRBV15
TGTGCCACCAGCAGACCTTCCGGGGAGGGGGGCGTTGTGAACACTGAAGCTTTCTTT
CATSRPSGEGGVVNTEAFF
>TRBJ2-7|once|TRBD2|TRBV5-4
TGTGCCAGCAGCTCGGGACTAAGCTACGAGCAGTACTTC
CASSSGLSYEQYF
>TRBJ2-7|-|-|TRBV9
TGTGCCAGCAGCGCCTCACAATCCTACGAGCAGTACTTC
CASSASQSYEQYF
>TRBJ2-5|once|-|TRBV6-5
TGTGCCAGCTCTCTCGGGCAGGGCACAGAGACCCAGTACTTC
CASSLGQGTETQYF
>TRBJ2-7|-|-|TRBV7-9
TGTGCCAGCAGCTACCCCTCCGGTTCCTCCTACGAGCAGTACTTC
CASSYPSGSSYEQYF
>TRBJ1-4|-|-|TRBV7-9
TGTGCCAGCAGCCGCAACCAGGGGCAGACTAATGAAAAACTGTTTTTT
CASSRNQGQTNEKLFF
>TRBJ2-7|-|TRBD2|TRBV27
TGTGCCAGCGGTAGCGGGAGCTCCTACGAGCAGTACTTC
CASGSGSSYEQYF
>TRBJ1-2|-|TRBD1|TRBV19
TGTGCCAGTAGTATTTCCGAGACAGGGGAGTATGGCTACACCTTC
CASSISETGEYGYTF
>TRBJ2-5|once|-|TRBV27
TGTGCCAGCAGTTTAGGGTCAGGGTACAAAGAGACCCAGTACTTC
CASSLGSGYKETQYF